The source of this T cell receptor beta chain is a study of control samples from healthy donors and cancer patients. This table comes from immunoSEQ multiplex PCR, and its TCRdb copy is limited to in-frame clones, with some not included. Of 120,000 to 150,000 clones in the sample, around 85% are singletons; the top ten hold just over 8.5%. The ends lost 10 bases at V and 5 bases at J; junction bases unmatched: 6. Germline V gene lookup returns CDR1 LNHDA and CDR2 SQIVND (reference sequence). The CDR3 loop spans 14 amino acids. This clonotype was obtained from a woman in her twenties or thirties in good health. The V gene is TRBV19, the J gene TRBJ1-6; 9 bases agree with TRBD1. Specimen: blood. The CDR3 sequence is CATSGDRDNSPLHF. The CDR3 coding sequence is TGTGCCACCTCCGGGGACAGGGATAATTCACCCCTCCACTTT.